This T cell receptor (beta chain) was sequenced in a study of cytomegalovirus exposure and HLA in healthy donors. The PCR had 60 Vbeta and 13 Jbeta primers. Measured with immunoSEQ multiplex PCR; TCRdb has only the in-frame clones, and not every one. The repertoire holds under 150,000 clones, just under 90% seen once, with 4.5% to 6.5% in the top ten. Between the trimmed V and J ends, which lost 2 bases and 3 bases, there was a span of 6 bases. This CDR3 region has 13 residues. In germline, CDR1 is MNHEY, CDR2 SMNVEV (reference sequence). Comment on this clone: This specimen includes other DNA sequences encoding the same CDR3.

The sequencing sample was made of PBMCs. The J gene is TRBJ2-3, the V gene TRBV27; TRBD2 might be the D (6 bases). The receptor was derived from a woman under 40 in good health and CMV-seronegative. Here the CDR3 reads CASSLAGTDTQYF. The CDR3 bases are TGTGCCAGCAGTTTAGCGGGGACAGATACGCAGTATTTT.